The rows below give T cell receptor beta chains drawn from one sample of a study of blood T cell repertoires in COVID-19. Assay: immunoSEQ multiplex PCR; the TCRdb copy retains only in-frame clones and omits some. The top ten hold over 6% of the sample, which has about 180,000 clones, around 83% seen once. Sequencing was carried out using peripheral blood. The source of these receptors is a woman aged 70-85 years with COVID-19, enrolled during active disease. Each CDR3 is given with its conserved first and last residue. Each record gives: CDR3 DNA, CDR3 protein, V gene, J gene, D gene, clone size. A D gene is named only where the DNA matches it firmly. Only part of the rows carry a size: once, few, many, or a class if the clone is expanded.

TGTGCCTGGAGTCGTCGCAGAATCTCTGGAAACACCATATATTTT	CAWSRRRISGNTIYF	TRBV30	TRBJ1-3	-	few
TGTGCCAGCAGCCCGGCTGGGACAGCGGAAGAGACCCAGTACTTC	CASSPAGTAEETQYF	TRBV28	TRBJ2-5	TRBD1	once
TGTGCCAGCAGTTTGGCACAGACCACTGAAGCTTTCTTT	CASSLAQTTEAFF	TRBV12-3/TRBV12-4	TRBJ1-1	-	few
TGTGCCAGCAGCCCATGGACAGACTACGAGCAGTACTTC	CASSPWTDYEQYF	TRBV11-2	TRBJ2-7	-	-
TGCGCCAGCAGCCAAGAACAGGGGGACAGGAGGAGCTATGGCTACACCTTC	CASSQEQGDRRSYGYTF	TRBV4-3	TRBJ1-2	TRBD1	-
TGCGCCAGCAGCTCGGCGCCGGGACAGACATACGAGCAGTACTTC	CASSSAPGQTYEQYF	TRBV5-1	TRBJ2-7	TRBD1	-
TGTGCCAGCAGCTTCGACGGCGGGATTTCCTACAATGAGCAGTTCTTC	CASSFDGGISYNEQFF	TRBV7-9	TRBJ2-1	-	-
TGTGCCAGTAGTATTTCGGGTTTTAGGTACGGGAATGAGCAGTTCTTC	CASSISGFRYGNEQFF	TRBV19	TRBJ2-1	-	once
TGCGCCAGCAGCTTGAGTAGCGGCAAAGTGACCGGGGAGCTGTTTTTT	CASSLSSGKVTGELFF	TRBV5-1	TRBJ2-2	-	-
TGTGCCAGCAGCTTAGTGGTTAGCGGCCTACCCCGGCTGTATTTT	CASSLVVSGLPRLYF	TRBV7-9	TRBJ2-3	-	-
TGCGCCAGCAGCCACCCCTCGGGAGGCAGCGGAAGAGAAGCTTTCTTT	CASSHPSGGSGREAFF	TRBV4-1	TRBJ1-1	-	-
TGTGCCAGCAGTGACCCCAATCAGGGCGAGCAGTACTTC	CASSDPNQGEQYF	TRBV2	TRBJ2-7	-	-
TGTGCCAGCTCACCGGGGACAACTAGCAATCAGCCCCAGCATTTT	CASSPGTTSNQPQHF	TRBV18	TRBJ1-5	-	-
TGTGCCAGCAGTTTGTTACAGACAAACTATGGCTACACCTTC	CASSLLQTNYGYTF	TRBV28	TRBJ1-2	-	-
TGTGCCACCAGTCCGACTAGCGGGAGAGGCGAGCAGTACTTC	CATSPTSGRGEQYF	TRBV15	TRBJ2-7	TRBD2	-
TGTGCCAGCAGCAAGACAGAGGTGGATGAAAAACTGTTTTTT	CASSKTEVDEKLFF	TRBV28	TRBJ1-4	-	-
TGTGCCACTAACTTCGGGGTCAACTATGGCTACACCTTC	CATNFGVNYGYTF	TRBV28	TRBJ1-2	-	-
TGTGCCAGCCAGCTTCGGAGGGATACGCAGTATTTT	CASQLRRDTQYF	TRBV7-2	TRBJ2-3	-	-
TGTGCCAGCAGTCCCCTGGGGCTGCCCCAGCATTTT	CASSPLGLPQHF	TRBV28	TRBJ1-5	-	few
TGTGCCAGCAGCCACTCTAAGCAAGCTTTCTTT	CASSHSKQAFF	TRBV3-1/TRBV3-2	TRBJ1-1	-	-
TGCAGCGCACTCTCGGGAGGGGAGACCCAGTACTTC	CSALSGGETQYF	TRBV29-1	TRBJ2-5	TRBD2	-
TGTGCCAGCACCGGAGCGGGAAAATACGAGCAGTACTTC	CASTGAGKYEQYF	TRBV6-6	TRBJ2-7	TRBD2	-
TGTGCCAGCAGTGAAGACAGGGCTGGGGCCAACGTCCTGACTTTC	CASSEDRAGANVLTF	TRBV2	TRBJ2-6	-	-
TGTGCCGGAGAGGGTAACACCTCGGGCAATCAGCCCCAGCATTTT	CAGEGNTSGNQPQHF	TRBV6-5	TRBJ1-5	-	-
TGTGCCAGCAGCTTTTTACGGCGGACGGGGGGCAATGAGCAGTTCTTC	CASSFLRRTGGNEQFF	TRBV7-8	TRBJ2-1	TRBD2	-
TGTGCCTGGAGTCCAATCATAGTGACACCAGCCAAAAACATTCAGTACTTC	CAWSPIIVTPAKNIQYF	TRBV30	TRBJ2-4	-	-
TGTGCCAGCAGCTTAGGCCCGGGACAGGGGGCTAATAACCGCCTAAAACTGTTTTTT	CASSLGPGQGANNRLKLFF	TRBV7-2	TRBJ1-4	TRBD1	-
TGCAGTGCTAGTGGGGTAGCGCCGAACACCGGGGAGCTGTTTTTT	CSASGVAPNTGELFF	TRBV20-1	TRBJ2-2	-	-
TGCGCCAGCAGCCAAGTTCGGGGCCAGGGGATTCAGCCCCAGCATTTT	CASSQVRGQGIQPQHF	TRBV4-1	TRBJ1-5	-	-
TGTGCCAGCAGTTACGGTAGCGGGTTCAATGAGCAGTTCTTC	CASSYGSGFNEQFF	TRBV6-2/TRBV6-3	TRBJ2-1	TRBD2	-
TGTGCCAGCAGGGCCGGGACAGTCCACTCCTACGAGCAGTACTTC	CASRAGTVHSYEQYF	TRBV27	TRBJ2-7	TRBD1	-
TGTGCCAGCTCTAGCGGGAGGCAAGAGACCCAGTACTTC	CASSSGRQETQYF	TRBV18	TRBJ2-5	TRBD2	-
TGCGCCAGCAGCCAACTAACAGGGGGCACTGAAGCTTTCTTT	CASSQLTGGTEAFF	TRBV4-3	TRBJ1-1	TRBD1	-
TGCAGCGCTGTAGGGGACACTACCTCCTACGAGCAGTACTTC	CSAVGDTTSYEQYF	TRBV29-1	TRBJ2-7	-	-
TGTGCCAGTAATAAGCGGGAGTCTCTCACAGATACGCAGTATTTT	CASNKRESLTDTQYF	TRBV19	TRBJ2-3	TRBD2	few
TGTGCCAGCAGCTTCGGGGGAAGTACGGAAAAACTGTTTTTT	CASSFGGSTEKLFF	TRBV7-9	TRBJ1-4	-	-
TGTGCCTGGAATTCGCGGGAAGCCCCTTTAGATACGCAGTATTTT	CAWNSREAPLDTQYF	TRBV30	TRBJ2-3	-	-
TGTGCCAGCAGCTTTGCGGGGGGGAGAAACACCATATATTTT	CASSFAGGRNTIYF	TRBV5-4	TRBJ1-3	-	-
TGTGCCAGCAGCCAATACTCCCCCTACAATGAGCAGTTCTTC	CASSQYSPYNEQFF	TRBV3-1/TRBV3-2	TRBJ2-1	-	-
TGCGCCAGCAGCCAAGACGGGAACACTGAAGCTTTCTTT	CASSQDGNTEAFF	TRBV4-3	TRBJ1-1	-	-
TGTGCCAGCAGTTACGGACAGGGGATCAGAGATACGCAGTATTTT	CASSYGQGIRDTQYF	TRBV6-2/TRBV6-3	TRBJ2-3	TRBD1	-
TGCAGCGCGACTACAGGGGGCAACACTGAAGCTTTCTTT	CSATTGGNTEAFF	TRBV29-1	TRBJ1-1	TRBD1	-
TGCGCCAGCAGCCAAGACAAACTAGCGGGAGGGACCGGGGAGCTGTTTTTT	CASSQDKLAGGTGELFF	TRBV4-3	TRBJ2-2	TRBD2	-
TGTGCCAGCAGCAATTGGGACAGGGATTCCATGAACACTGAAGCTTTCTTT	CASSNWDRDSMNTEAFF	TRBV21-1	TRBJ1-1	-	-
TGTGCCAGTAGAGGGGGTGCGGCGGAGGCTTTCTTT	CASRGGAAEAFF	TRBV19	TRBJ1-1	-	once
TGCGCCAGCAGCTTGGCCGGGGGTAGTGGCAATGAGCAGTTCTTC	CASSLAGGSGNEQFF	TRBV5-1	TRBJ2-1	-	-
TGCGCCAGCAGCCGCAGTAGCGGGGGTTCCTACGAGCAGTACTTC	CASSRSSGGSYEQYF	TRBV4-3	TRBJ2-7	TRBD2	once
TGTGCCAGCAGCTTTGATAGCGGGAGGTACAATGAGCAGTTCTTC	CASSFDSGRYNEQFF	TRBV7-3	TRBJ2-1	TRBD2	-
TGTGCCAGCACCGGGACAGGGGGTCCGTATGAGCAGTTCTTC	CASTGTGGPYEQFF	TRBV28	TRBJ2-1	TRBD1	-
TGTGCCAGCAGCTTCGGGACAGGGGAAACTGAAGCTTTCTTT	CASSFGTGETEAFF	TRBV7-8	TRBJ1-1	TRBD1	-
TGTGCCTGTCGTAGGGCGGGGAAGAATAATTCACCCCTCCACTTT	CACRRAGKNNSPLHF	TRBV30	TRBJ1-6	-	few